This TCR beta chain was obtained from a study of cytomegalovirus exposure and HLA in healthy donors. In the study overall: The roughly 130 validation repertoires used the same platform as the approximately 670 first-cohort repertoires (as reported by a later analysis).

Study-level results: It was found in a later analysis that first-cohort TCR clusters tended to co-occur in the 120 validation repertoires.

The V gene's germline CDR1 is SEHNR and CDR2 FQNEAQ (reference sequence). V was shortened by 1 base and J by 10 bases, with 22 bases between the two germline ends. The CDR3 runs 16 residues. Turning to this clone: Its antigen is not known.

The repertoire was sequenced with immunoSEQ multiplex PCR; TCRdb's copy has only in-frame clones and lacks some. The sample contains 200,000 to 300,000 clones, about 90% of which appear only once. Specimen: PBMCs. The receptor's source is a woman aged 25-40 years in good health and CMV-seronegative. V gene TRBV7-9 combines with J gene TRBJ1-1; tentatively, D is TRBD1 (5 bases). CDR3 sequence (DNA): TGTGCCAGCAGCTTAGGCCAAGGGGACTGGTCGAAGGGAGCTTTCTTT. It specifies CASSLGQGDWSKGAFF.